This is a list of T cell receptor beta chains from one sample in a study of shared clonotypes between healthy human individuals. Only in-frame clones appear in the TCRdb table, and some are missing; sequencing was by immunoSEQ multiplex PCR. The table has approximately 2.5 million clones, over 85% seen once. The sample consisted of naive CD4+ T cells from PBMCs. The receptors here all came from a man younger than 30 in good health. Some clones in this sample may be carry-over from other donors' samples. Both conserved end residues are part of each CDR3.

V,length,J,CDR3
TRBV28,17,TRBJ1-5,CASSSPDTFPSNQPQHF
TRBV5-1,15,TRBJ1-1,CASSLNQGIHTEAFF
TRBV19,15,TRBJ1-5,CASSLRDRVVQPQHF
TRBV6-6,12,TRBJ1-1,CASSSGIGEAFF
TRBV7-3,15,TRBJ2-1,CASSLIGWGSEEQFF
TRBV6-5,15,TRBJ1-4,CASSYQKQGSEKLFF
TRBV28,15,TRBJ1-2,CASRPGGPANYGYTF
TRBV18,14,TRBJ2-1,CASSPAGFAGEQFF
TRBV11-1,15,TRBJ2-5,CASSLRSGGAGEQYF
TRBV6-1,17,TRBJ1-5,CASSERRDSLFNQPQHF
TRBV10-3,15,TRBJ2-1,CAISERATRYHEQFF
TRBV5-1,13,TRBJ1-1,CASSQDPGTEAFF
TRBV5-1,12,TRBJ2-7,CASSSESYEQYF
TRBV6-1,17,TRBJ2-1,CASSQGQFFYSYNEQFF
TRBV29-1,12,TRBJ2-5,CSVDGQVETQYF
TRBV19,12,TRBJ1-5,CASRMSHQPQHF
TRBV4-1,16,TRBJ2-6,CASTSPGASGANVLTF
TRBV2,12,TRBJ2-5,CASRRVGETQYF